Sequencing of this T cell receptor beta chain was carried out in a study of blood T cell repertoires in COVID-19. Study-level background: Spain, Italy and the United States supplied samples that represented acute and convalescent COVID-19. In each case, the material was cDNA or gDNA derived from T cells, B-cell-depleted T cells, or PBMCs.

The length of the CDR3 is 12 residues. V was clipped by 9 bases and J by 8 bases, with 11 bases between them. The germline V gene encodes CDR1 MNHEY and CDR2 SMNVEV (reference sequence). Clones were read by immunoSEQ multiplex PCR, and TCRdb kept only the in-frame ones, dropping some. The sample contains about 14,000 clones, more than 70% of which appear only once. The source of this sequence is a man between 65 and 79 years old with acute or convalescent COVID-19. Sequenced material: peripheral blood. The genes are TRBV27 and TRBJ1-6; possibly TRBD1 for D (5 bases). CDR3 in DNA: TGTGCCAGTTCAGGGCCCTATTCACCCCTCCACTTT. It is translated as CASSGPYSPLHF.